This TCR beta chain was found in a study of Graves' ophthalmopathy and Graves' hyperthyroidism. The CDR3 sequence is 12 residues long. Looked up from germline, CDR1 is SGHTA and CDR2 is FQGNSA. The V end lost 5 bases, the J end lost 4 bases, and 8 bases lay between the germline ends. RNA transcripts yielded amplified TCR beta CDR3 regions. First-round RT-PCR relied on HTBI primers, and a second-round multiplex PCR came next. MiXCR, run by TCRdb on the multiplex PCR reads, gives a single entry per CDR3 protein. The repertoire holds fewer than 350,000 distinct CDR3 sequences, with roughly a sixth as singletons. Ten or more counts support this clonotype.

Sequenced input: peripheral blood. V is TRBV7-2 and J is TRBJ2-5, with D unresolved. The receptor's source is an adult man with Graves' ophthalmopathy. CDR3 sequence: CASSPQRETQYF. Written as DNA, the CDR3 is TGTGCCAGCAGCCCCCAACGAGAGACCCAGTACTTC. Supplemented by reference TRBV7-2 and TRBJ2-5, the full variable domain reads GAGVSQSPSNKVTEKGKDVELRCDPISGHTALYWYRQSLGQGLEFLIYFQGNSAPDKSGLPSDRFSAERTGGSVSTLTIQRTQQEDSAVYLCASSPQRETQYFGPGTRLLVL.